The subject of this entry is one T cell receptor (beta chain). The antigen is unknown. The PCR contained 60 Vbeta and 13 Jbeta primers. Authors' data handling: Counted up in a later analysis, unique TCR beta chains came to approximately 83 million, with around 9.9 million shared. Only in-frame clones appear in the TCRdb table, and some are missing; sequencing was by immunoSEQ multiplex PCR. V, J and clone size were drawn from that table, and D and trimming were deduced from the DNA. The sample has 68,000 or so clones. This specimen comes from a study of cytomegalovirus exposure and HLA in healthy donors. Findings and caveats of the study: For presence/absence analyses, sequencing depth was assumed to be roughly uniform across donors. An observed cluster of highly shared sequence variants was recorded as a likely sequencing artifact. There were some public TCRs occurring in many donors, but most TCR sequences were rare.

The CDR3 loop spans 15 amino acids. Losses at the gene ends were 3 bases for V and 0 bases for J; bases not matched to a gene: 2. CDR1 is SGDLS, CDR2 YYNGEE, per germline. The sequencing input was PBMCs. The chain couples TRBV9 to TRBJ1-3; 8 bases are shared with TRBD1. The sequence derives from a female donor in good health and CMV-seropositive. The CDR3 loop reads CASSGTGNSGNTIYF. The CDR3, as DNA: TGTGCCAGCAGCGGGACAGGGAACTCTGGAAACACCATATATTTT.